Shown below are 5 T cell receptor beta chains from a single sample sequenced in a study of OX40 agonist ivuxolimab in advanced cancers. Sequencing was performed with immunoSEQ multiplex PCR; in TCRdb, only in-frame clones are kept and a portion is missing. The sample lists 73,000 or so clones; more than 75% were seen once. Here the sequenced sample was CD4+ or CD8+ T cells sorted from blood, taken in a trial of the OX40 agonist ivuxolimab. The source is an adult with an advanced solid tumor such as melanoma, head and neck, liver or kidney cancer.

This clone counts as medium-sized. The rearrangement uses TRBV27 and TRBJ1-2, with D tentatively TRBD1 (6 bases). V shed 3 bases and J shed 2 bases, with 7 bases lying between them. The CDR3 consists of 13 residues. CDR1 and CDR2 (germline): MNHEY, SMNVEV (reference sequence). The CDR3 loop is CASSFTGNYGYTF. The DNA of the CDR3 is TGTGCCAGCAGTTTCACAGGGAACTATGGCTACACCTTC.

The chain links TRBV7-9 to TRBJ1-1, with no clear D. CDR1 is SEHNR, CDR2 FQNEAQ, per germline (reference sequence). The CDR3 extends over 15 amino acids. Between the trimmed V and J ends, which lost 2 bases and 0 bases, there was a span of 10 bases. The DNA for the CDR3 is TGTGCCAGCAGCTTACTCCCCAGTCTGAACACTGAAGCTTTCTTT. It translates to CASSLLPSLNTEAFF.

The chain has TRBV19 and TRBJ2-5; D is unclear. The CDR3 has 12 residues. V was clipped by 2 bases and J by 4 bases, with 5 bases between them. The V gene's germline CDR1 is LNHDA and CDR2 SQIVND (reference sequence). CDR3: CASSILGETQYF. DNA for the CDR3: TGTGCCAGTAGTATATTGGGAGAGACCCAGTACTTC. The full variable domain, its missing parts supplied by reference TRBV19 and TRBJ2-5, is DGGITQSPKYLFRKEGQNVTLSCEQNLNHDAMYWYRQDPGQGLRLIYYSQIVNDFQKGDIAEGYSVSREKKESFPLTVTSAQKNPTAFYLCASSILGETQYFGPGTRLLVL.

A few counts support this clone. This chain links TRBV19 with TRBJ1-2; 8 nucleotides agree with TRBD1. The CDR3 has 16 residues. Germline CDR1 is LNHDA and CDR2 is SQIVND (reference sequence). The V gene end was trimmed by 5 bases and the J gene end by 2 bases; junction bases not matched to a gene: 10. The CDR3 DNA reads as TGTGCCAGTAGTCGGGCTCAAGGACAGGGAAACTATGGCTACACCTTC. Protein: CASSRAQGQGNYGYTF.

In its sample, this clone was seen once. DNA for the CDR3: TGTGCCAGCAGCCAAGAGGGCGGAAGCTCCTACAATGAGCAGTTCTTC. Its translation is CASSQEGGSSYNEQFF. The genes are TRBV14 and TRBJ2-1; D is uncertain. Germline V gene data show CDR1 as SGHDN and CDR2 as FVKESK. CDR3 length: 16 residues. V dropped 0 bases and J dropped 0 bases, with 9 bases sitting between them.